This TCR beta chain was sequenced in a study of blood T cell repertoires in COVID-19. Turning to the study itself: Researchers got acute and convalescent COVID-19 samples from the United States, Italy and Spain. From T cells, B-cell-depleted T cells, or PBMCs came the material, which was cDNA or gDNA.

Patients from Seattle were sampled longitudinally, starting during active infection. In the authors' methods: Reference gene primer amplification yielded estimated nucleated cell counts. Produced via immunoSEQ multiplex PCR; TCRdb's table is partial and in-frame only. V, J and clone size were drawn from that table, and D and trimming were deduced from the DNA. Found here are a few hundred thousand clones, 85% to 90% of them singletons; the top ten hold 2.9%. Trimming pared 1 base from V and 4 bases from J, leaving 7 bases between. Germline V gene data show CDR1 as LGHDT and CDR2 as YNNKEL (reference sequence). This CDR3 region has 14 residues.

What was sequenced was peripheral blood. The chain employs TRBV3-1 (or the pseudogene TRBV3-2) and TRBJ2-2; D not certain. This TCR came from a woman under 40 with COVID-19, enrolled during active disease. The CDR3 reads CASSQGRFTGELFF. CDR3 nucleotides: TGTGCCAGCAGCCAAGGGAGATTCACCGGGGAGCTGTTTTTT.